This TCR beta chain was sequenced during a study of response to subunit inactivated influenza vaccine. TCRdb processed the RT-PCR reads anew with MiXCR; each CDR3 protein has one entry. In the table there are about 650,000 distinct CDR3 sequences, 14% of which are singletons. This CDR3 comprises 12 residues. Germline CDR1 SGHRS, CDR2 YFSETQ. V was clipped by 4 bases and J by 3 bases, with 7 bases between them. The clonotype comes from a man aged 50-60 years who received an inactivated influenza vaccine. Sequencing was performed on PBMCs from blood, taken 14 days before vaccination. The chain has TRBV5-1 and TRBJ2-5; D gene unclear. Here the CDR3 reads CASSQSKETQYF. As DNA, the CDR3 is TGCGCCAGCAGCCAAAGTAAAGAGACCCAGTACTTC.